Listed below are T cell receptor beta chains from one sample, sequenced in a study of regulatory T cells in long-lasting Graves disease. Each CDR3 protein is one row after TCRdb ran MiXCR on the multiplex PCR reads. The sample lists about 620,000 distinct CDR3 sequences; 16% were seen once. This sample was shared with a second study, whose subject was T cells in Graves' hyperthyroidism and ophthalmopathy.

Here the sequenced sample was peripheral blood mononuclear cells (PBMCs), taken at new diagnosis, from a patient treated with antithyroid drugs. Receptors were obtained from a woman younger than 45 with Graves disease. Each CDR3 is given with its conserved first and last residue. Each record gives: J gene, clone size, D gene, V gene, CDR3 protein, CDR3 DNA. A D gene is named only where the DNA matches it firmly. The size field is filled for only some rows; it gives once, few, many or a size class.

j_gene: TRBJ2-4; abundance: few; d_gene: TRBD1; v_gene: TRBV6-9; CDR3aa: CASSSRQGQPIVIQYF; CDR3nt: TGTGCCAGCAGTTCCCGACAGGGGCAACCGATCGTCATTCAGTACTTC
j_gene: TRBJ2-5; abundance: few; d_gene: NA; v_gene: TRBV18; CDR3aa: CASSPDQMKETQYF; CDR3nt: TGTGCCAGCTCACCGGACCAGATGAAAGAGACCCAGTACTTC
j_gene: TRBJ2-3; abundance: few; d_gene: TRBD1; v_gene: TRBV20-1; CDR3aa: CSSDRGLSDTQYF; CDR3nt: TGCAGCTCAGACAGGGGGCTGTCAGATACGCAGTATTTT
j_gene: TRBJ1-3; abundance: NA; d_gene: NA; v_gene: TRBV6-2/TRBV6-3; CDR3aa: CASSLGLSSGNTIYF; CDR3nt: TGTGCCAGCAGCTTAGGACTTAGCTCTGGAAACACCATATATTTT
j_gene: TRBJ2-1; abundance: few; d_gene: NA; v_gene: TRBV12-5; CDR3aa: CASGPPGLRSYNEQFF; CDR3nt: TGTGCTAGTGGCCCCCCGGGACTTAGGTCCTACAATGAGCAGTTCTTC
j_gene: TRBJ2-1; abundance: NA; d_gene: TRBD2; v_gene: TRBV5-5; CDR3aa: CASREGLAMNNEQFF; CDR3nt: TGTGCCAGCAGAGAGGGACTAGCGATGAACAATGAGCAGTTCTTC
j_gene: TRBJ1-1; abundance: many; d_gene: NA; v_gene: TRBV7-2; CDR3aa: CASSEGTGPPGTEAFF; CDR3nt: TGTGCCAGCAGCGAGGGAACCGGACCCCCTGGGACTGAAGCTTTCTTT
j_gene: TRBJ1-1; abundance: few; d_gene: NA; v_gene: TRBV6-1; CDR3aa: CASSEYRVKTEAFF; CDR3nt: TGTGCCAGCAGTGAATACAGGGTAAAAACTGAAGCTTTCTTT
j_gene: TRBJ2-6; abundance: few; d_gene: TRBD1; v_gene: TRBV7-3; CDR3aa: CASSLIIGQGSAGANVLTF; CDR3nt: TGTGCCAGCAGCTTAATAATAGGACAGGGGTCTGCTGGGGCCAACGTCCTGACTTTC
j_gene: TRBJ2-5; abundance: many; d_gene: NA; v_gene: TRBV28; CDR3aa: CASSLWGPQETQYF; CDR3nt: TGTGCCAGCAGTTTATGGGGCCCACAAGAGACCCAGTACTTC
j_gene: TRBJ2-1; abundance: NA; d_gene: NA; v_gene: TRBV6-2/TRBV6-3; CDR3aa: CASSPSGKALLVNEQFF; CDR3nt: TGTGCCAGCAGCCCTTCAGGGAAGGCCCTGCTTGTAAATGAGCAGTTCTTC
j_gene: TRBJ2-1; abundance: once; d_gene: TRBD2; v_gene: TRBV7-9; CDR3aa: CASSPASGSHGGEQFF; CDR3nt: TGTGCCAGCAGCCCTGCTAGCGGGAGCCACGGAGGTGAGCAGTTCTTC